This is a list of T cell receptor beta chains from one sample in a study of shared clonotypes between healthy human individuals. Only in-frame clones appear in the TCRdb table, and some are missing; sequencing was by immunoSEQ multiplex PCR. The sample records around 1,100,000 clones, roughly 80% being singletons. Input material: memory CD4+ T cells from PBMCs. The receptors were sampled from a man aged 18-30 years in good health. Some clones in this sample may be carry-over from other donors' samples. The CDR3 runs from the conserved cysteine through the conserved F or W. Fields, in order: clone size, V gene, J gene, D gene, CDR3 length, CDR3 protein, CDR3 DNA. A D gene is named only where the DNA matches it firmly. Some rows mark clone size as missing; the rest say once, few, many or name a class of expanded clone.

>.|TRBV7-2|TRBJ1-2|TRBD1|15
CASSLAIGGDLTNTF
TGTGCCAGCAGCTTAGCTATAGGGGGCGATTTGACCAACACCTTC
>.|TRBV5-6|TRBJ1-5|.|15
CASSLYGGGNQPQHF
TGTGCCAGCAGCTTGTATGGGGGTGGCAATCAGCCCCAGCATTTT
>.|TRBV11-3|TRBJ2-3|TRBD2|16
CASSPGTSGSTDTQYF
TGTGCCAGCAGCCCCGGGACTAGCGGCAGCACAGATACGCAGTATTTT
>.|TRBV29-1|TRBJ1-5|.|15
CSVVTTSVGNQPQHF
TGCAGCGTTGTTACGACGTCGGTAGGCAATCAGCCCCAGCATTTT
>.|TRBV27|TRBJ2-3|.|13
CASKRDLSDTQYF
TGTGCCAGTAAACGGGACCTTTCAGATACGCAGTATTTT
>.|TRBV11-2|TRBJ1-4|.|15
CASRSDRATNEKLFF
TGTGCCAGCAGATCAGACAGAGCAACTAATGAAAAACTGTTTTTT
>.|TRBV10-1|TRBJ2-1|.|14
CASSLERSYNEQFF
TGCGCCAGCAGTCTAGAACGGTCTTACAATGAGCAGTTCTTC
>.|TRBV6-4|TRBJ1-2|.|17
CASSPKPQGRRYYGYTF
TGTGCCAGCAGTCCCAAACCTCAGGGGCGGAGGTACTATGGCTACACCTTC
>once|TRBV25-1|TRBJ2-1|TRBD2|16
CASSYRGLAGYNEQFF
TGTGCCAGCAGTTACCGTGGACTAGCGGGATACAATGAGCAGTTCTTC
>.|TRBV4-1|TRBJ1-3|.|14
CASSLTGIGNTIYF
TGCGCCAGCAGCCTGACAGGTATCGGAAACACCATATATTTT
>.|TRBV7-2|TRBJ2-2|TRBD2|16
CASSLEASGATGELFF
TGTGCCAGCAGCTTAGAGGCTAGCGGAGCCACCGGGGAGCTGTTTTTT
>.|TRBV28|TRBJ1-4|.|16
CATRGDEGAANEKLFF
TGTGCCACCAGGGGAGATGAAGGGGCGGCTAATGAAAAACTGTTTTTT
>.|TRBV7-8|TRBJ1-3|.|14
CASSPRASGNTIYF
TGTGCCAGCAGCCCCCGGGCTTCTGGAAACACCATATATTTT
>.|TRBV29-1|TRBJ2-7|TRBD2|16
CSVYGTSGRSRYEQYF
TGCAGCGTTTACGGGACTAGCGGGAGGAGTCGCTACGAGCAGTACTTC
>many|TRBV30|TRBJ2-1|.|12
CAWSQGPNEQFF
TGTGCCTGGAGTCAGGGGCCCAATGAGCAGTTCTTC
>.|TRBV5-1|TRBJ2-7|TRBD2|15
CASSLMGLDSYEQYF
TGCGCCAGCAGCTTGATGGGACTAGACTCCTACGAGCAGTACTTC
>.|TRBV6-5|TRBJ1-1|.|11
CASSQDGEAFF
TGTGCCAGCAGTCAGGACGGGGAAGCTTTCTTT
>.|TRBV28|TRBJ1-4|.|14
CASNLRREGEKLFF
TGTGCCAGCAACCTCAGGCGGGAGGGTGAAAAACTGTTTTTT
>once|TRBV12-5|TRBJ2-2|.|11
CASGAGPELFF
TGTGCTAGTGGCGCGGGGCCCGAGCTGTTTTTT
>few|TRBV10-3|TRBJ2-3|.|15
CAISEGDLPTDTQYF
TGTGCCATCAGTGAGGGGGACTTACCCACGGATACGCAGTATTTT
>.|TRBV29-1|TRBJ2-1|TRBD2|14
CSVSPSGAGNEQFF
TGCAGCGTGTCACCCAGCGGAGCGGGGAATGAGCAGTTCTTC
>few|TRBV5-1|TRBJ2-7|.|15
CASSAEASLSYEQYF
TGCGCCAGCAGCGCCGAGGCTTCCCTCTCCTACGAGCAGTACTTC
>.|TRBV6-5|TRBJ2-3|TRBD2|15
CASSATSGRGDTQYF
TGTGCCAGCAGTGCCACTAGCGGGAGGGGAGATACGCAGTATTTT
>.|TRBV7-8|TRBJ2-7|TRBD2|14
CASSLTGTTYEQYF
TGTGCCAGCAGCTTAACCGGGACTACGTACGAGCAGTACTTC
>.|TRBV18|TRBJ2-7|.|14
CASSPLAVSYEQYF
TGTGCCAGCTCACCACTGGCAGTTTCCTACGAGCAGTACTTC
>.|TRBV5-4|TRBJ1-1|.|13
CASSYVKGAEAFF
TGTGCCAGCAGCTATGTGAAGGGAGCTGAAGCTTTCTTT
>.|TRBV5-4|TRBJ2-1|TRBD2|18
CASSYSLFGLAEKNEQFF
TGTGCCAGCAGCTACAGTCTTTTTGGGCTAGCGGAGAAGAATGAGCAGTTCTTC
>once|TRBV2|TRBJ2-1|TRBD2|17
CASSRTSGRLVSNEQFF
TGTGCCAGCAGCCGGACTAGCGGGAGGCTCGTGTCTAATGAGCAGTTCTTC
>.|TRBV15|TRBJ2-7|.|13
CATSRVLEAEQYF
TGTGCCACCAGCAGAGTTCTAGAGGCCGAGCAGTACTTC
>.|TRBV7-9|TRBJ1-4|.|17
CASSLAFGQSTNEKLFF
TGTGCCAGCAGCTTAGCATTCGGGCAGTCGACTAATGAAAAACTGTTTTTT
>.|TRBV7-4|TRBJ2-7|.|14
CASSCEDRLYEQYF
TGTGCCAGCAGCTGCGAAGACAGGCTCTACGAGCAGTACTTC
>.|TRBV19|TRBJ1-2|.|13
CASSILGVRGYTF
TGTGCCAGTAGTATACTCGGGGTTCGAGGCTACACCTTC
>.|TRBV7-3|TRBJ2-3|.|15
CASSQTRTSTDTQYF
TGTGCCAGCAGCCAAACCCGGACGAGCACAGATACGCAGTATTTT
>many|TRBV7-9|TRBJ1-1|.|15
CASSATNSMNTEAFF
TGTGCCAGCAGCGCGACGAACAGCATGAACACTGAAGCTTTCTTT
>.|TRBV6-5|TRBJ1-2|TRBD1|12
CASSTGGYGYTF
TGTGCCAGCAGCACAGGGGGGTATGGCTACACCTTC